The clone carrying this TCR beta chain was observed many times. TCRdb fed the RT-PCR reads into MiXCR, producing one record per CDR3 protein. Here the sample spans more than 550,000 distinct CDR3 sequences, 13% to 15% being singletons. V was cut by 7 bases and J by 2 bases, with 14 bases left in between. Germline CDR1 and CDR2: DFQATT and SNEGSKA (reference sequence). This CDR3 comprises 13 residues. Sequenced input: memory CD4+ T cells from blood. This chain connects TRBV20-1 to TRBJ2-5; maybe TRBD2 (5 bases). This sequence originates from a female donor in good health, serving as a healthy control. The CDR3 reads CSVVRAPQETQYF. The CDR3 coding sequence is TGCAGTGTGGTGAGGGCCCCTCAAGAGACCCAGTACTTC.